The T cell receptor beta chain described here comes from a study of blood T cell repertoires in COVID-19. Study-wide background: Researchers got acute and convalescent COVID-19 samples from the United States, Italy and Spain.

V lost 0 bases and J lost 5; bases outside the gene matches: 7. Per the germline V gene, CDR1 is MNHEY and CDR2 is SVGEGT. This CDR3 comprises 16 residues. Profiling relied on immunoSEQ multiplex PCR, and the TCRdb table lists in-frame clones only, not all of them. The table shows 200,000 to 250,000 clones, with about nine tenths occurring only once. The rearrangement links TRBV6-2 or TRBV6-3 to TRBJ2-7; 10 nucleotides agree with TRBD2. The receptor was isolated from a woman aged 55 to 70 with acute or convalescent COVID-19. What was sequenced was peripheral blood. CDR3 nucleotide sequence: TGTGCCAGCAGTTACTCTTCTAGCGGGAGTGGAAACGAGCAGTACTTC. Encoded protein: CASSYSSSGSGNEQYF.